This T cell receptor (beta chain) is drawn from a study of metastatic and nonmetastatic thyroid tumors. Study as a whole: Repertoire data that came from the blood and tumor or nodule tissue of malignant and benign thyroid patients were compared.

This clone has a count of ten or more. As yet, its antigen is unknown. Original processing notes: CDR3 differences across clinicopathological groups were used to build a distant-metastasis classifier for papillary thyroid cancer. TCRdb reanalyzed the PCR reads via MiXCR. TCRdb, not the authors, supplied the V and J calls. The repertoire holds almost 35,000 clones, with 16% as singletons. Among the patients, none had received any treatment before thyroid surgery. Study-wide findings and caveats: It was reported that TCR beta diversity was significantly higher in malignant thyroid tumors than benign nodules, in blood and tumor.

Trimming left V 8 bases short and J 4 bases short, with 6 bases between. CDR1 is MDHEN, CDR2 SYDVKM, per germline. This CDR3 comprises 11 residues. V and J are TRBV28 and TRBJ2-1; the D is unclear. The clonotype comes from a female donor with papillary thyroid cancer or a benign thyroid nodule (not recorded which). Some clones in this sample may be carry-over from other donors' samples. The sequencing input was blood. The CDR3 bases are TGTGCCAGCCTTACATACAATGAGCAGTTCTTC. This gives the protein CASLTYNEQFF.